Following are 23 T cell receptor beta chains from one sample sequenced in a study of blood T cell repertoires in COVID-19. Assay: immunoSEQ multiplex PCR; the TCRdb copy retains only in-frame clones and omits some. Of more than 65,000 clones listed, approximately 82% are singletons. Sequenced: peripheral blood. The receptors were gathered from a man between 45 and 60 years old with active COVID-19.

This chain connects TRBV19 to TRBJ1-3, with 10 bases aligning to TRBD1. The ends lost 5 bases at V and 0 bases at J; junction bases unmatched: 7. This CDR3 is built from 17 residues. Germline V gene lookup returns CDR1 LNHDA and CDR2 SQIVND (reference sequence). CDR3 bases: TGTGCCAGTAGTCCCCGGACAGGGGGTTTCTCTGGAAACACCATATATTTT. Its protein is CASSPRTGGFSGNTIYF.

This chain links TRBV24-1 with TRBJ2-7, with 7 bases identical to TRBD1. The CDR3 covers 11 residues. Germline CDR1 is KGHDR and CDR2 is SFDVKD. The J segment lost 2 bases and the V segment lost 12 bases, leaving 3 bases of the junction unmatched. DNA for the CDR3: TGTGCCTCTGGGACAGCCTACGAGCAGTACTTC. The encoded protein is CASGTAYEQYF.

This clone has just one count. This chain uses TRBV12-3 or TRBV12-4 with TRBJ2-3; no clear D gene. The V end was cut by 6 bases, the J end by 4 bases, with 8 bases between. This CDR3 comprises 12 residues. In DNA form, the CDR3 reads TGTGCCAGCAGCCCCCCGGCAGATACGCAGTATTTT. It specifies CASSPPADTQYF.

V and J are TRBV19 and TRBJ1-5, with TRBD1 as a possible D gene (5 bases). Deletions cut 3 bases from V and 1 base from J, with 7 bases between. Germline V gene data show CDR1 as LNHDA and CDR2 as SQIVND (reference sequence). This CDR3 comprises 14 residues. The CDR3 protein is CASSIRGSNQPQHF. The CDR3 DNA reads as TGTGCCAGTAGTATTAGGGGAAGCAATCAGCCCCAGCATTTT.

CDR3 sequence: CASSRQDRVPYEQYF. CDR3 DNA: TGTGCCAGCAGCCGCCAGGACAGGGTGCCCTACGAGCAGTACTTC. The chain links TRBV3-1 (or the pseudogene TRBV3-2) to TRBJ2-7; 8 bases are a match to TRBD1. J gave up 2 bases and V 4 bases, and 7 bases lay outside the gene matches. This CDR3 contains 15 residues. Germline V gene lookup returns CDR1 LGHDT and CDR2 YNNKEL (reference sequence).

This clone is medium-sized in the sample. The rearrangement uses TRBV5-4 and TRBJ1-2; possibly TRBD1 for D (5 bases). CDR1 SGHNT and CDR2 YYREEE come from the germline V gene (reference sequence). V shed 5 bases and J shed 2 bases, with 13 bases lying between them. The CDR3 contains 14 residues. The CDR3 sequence: CASSFDKGNYGYTF. The CDR3 nucleotides read TGTGCCAGCAGTTTTGACAAGGGGAACTATGGCTACACCTTC.

V gene TRBV7-8 combines with J gene TRBJ2-5; D perhaps matches TRBD1 (6 bases). Germline loops: CDR1 SGHVS, CDR2 FQNEAQ. The V end lost 5 bases, the J end lost 9 bases, and 19 bases lay between the germline ends. The CDR3 runs 14 residues. CDR3 bases: TGTGCCAGCAGCCCTCCAGGGGTGAAGGGGGCCCAGTACTTC. This gives the protein CASSPPGVKGAQYF.

This chain connects TRBV6-5 to TRBJ1-4; the D is unclear. The CDR3 spans 14 residues. Germline V gene lookup returns CDR1 MNHEY and CDR2 SVGAGI. Trimming shortened V by 2 bases and J by 8 bases, and 12 bases separated the two germline ends. CDR3 nucleotide sequence: TGTGCCAGCAGTTACAGGACGGCGGGCGAAAAACTGTTTTTT. This sequence encodes CASSYRTAGEKLFF.

The rearrangement uses TRBV21-1 and TRBJ1-1; the table assigns TRBD1, which was not confirmed against the DNA. TRBV21-1 is a pseudogene segment. The CDR3 runs 15 residues. Here the CDR3 DNA reads TGTGCCAGCAAACAGACCACAGGGGGTGGCACTGAAGCTTTCTTT. Its protein product is CASKQTTGGGTEAFF.

V is TRBV5-4 and J is TRBJ1-6; tentative D call: TRBD1 (5 bases). V was shortened by 0 bases and J by 10 bases, with 17 bases between the two germline ends. The germline V gene encodes CDR1 SGHNT and CDR2 YYREEE (reference sequence). The CDR3 length is 16 residues. CDR3 nucleotides: TGTGCCAGCAGCTTGGACGGGGGGAGAGTGGGCTCACCCCTCCACTTT. The encoded protein is CASSLDGGRVGSPLHF. The variable domain in full, with the rest retrieved from reference TRBV5-4 and TRBJ1-6, is ETGVTQSPTHLIKTRGQQVTLRCSSQSGHNTVSWYQQALGQGPQFIFQYYREEENGRGNFPPRFSGLQFPNYSSELNVNALELDDSALYLCASSLDGGRVGSPLHFGNGTRLTVT.

The chain carries TRBV5-5 and TRBJ1-4; a possible D gene is TRBD1 (6 bases). Trimming removed 4 bases from V and 5 bases from J, with 12 bases in between. CDR3 length: 14 amino acids. CDR1 and CDR2 (germline): SGHKS, YYEKEE (reference sequence). The CDR3 region is CASSLTGPNEKLFF. The CDR3 DNA reads as TGTGCCAGCAGCCTGACAGGCCCGAATGAAAAACTGTTTTTT. The whole variable domain, filled in from reference TRBV5-5 and TRBJ1-4, reads DAGVTQSPTHLIKTRGQQVTLRCSPISGHKSVSWYQQVLGQGPQFIFQYYEKEERGRGNFPDRFSARQFPNYSSELNVNALLLGDSALYLCASSLTGPNEKLFFGSGTQLSVL.

The chain recombines TRBV9 with TRBJ1-6; perhaps TRBD1 as D (5 bases). The CDR3 is made up of 14 amino acids. Trimming took 0 bases from V and 7 from J, leaving 8 bases between them. Germline-derived CDR1 and CDR2 are SGDLS and YYNGEE. The CDR3 region has the DNA TGTGCCAGCAGCGTAGCGGGGGGAAATTCACCCCTCCACTTT. It encodes CASSVAGGNSPLHF.

This chain links TRBV28 with TRBJ2-3, with TRBD1 matching 7 bases. The V and J ends lost 5 bases and 6 bases, in that order; junction bases with no gene match: 2. Germline V gene data show CDR1 as MDHEN and CDR2 as SYDVKM. The CDR3 spans 12 residues. CDR3 amino acids: CASSEGGDTQYF. As DNA, the CDR3 is TGTGCCAGCAGTGAAGGGGGCGATACGCAGTATTTT.

The V gene is TRBV9, the J gene TRBJ2-5; TRBD1 might be the D (5 bases). The CDR3 length is 14 residues. V shed 1 base and J shed 3 bases, with 10 bases lying between them. In germline, CDR1 is SGDLS, CDR2 YYNGEE. The CDR3, as DNA: TGTGCCAGCAGCGTAAGAGCAGGGAAAGAGACCCAGTACTTC. Amino acids: CASSVRAGKETQYF.

This chain joins TRBV6-4 and TRBJ2-1; the D gene is possibly TRBD2 (6 bases). The length of the CDR3 is 15 residues. The V and J ends lost 6 bases and 5 bases respectively, with 17 bases between them. Germline CDR1 is MRHNA and CDR2 is SNTAGT. The CDR3 DNA reads as TGTGCCAGCAGCGTAGAGGCGGGAACTAACAATGAGCAGTTCTTC. Translation gives CASSVEAGTNNEQFF.

The chain employs TRBV21-1 and TRBJ2-1; the table's D call, TRBD1, was not checked against the DNA. TRBV21-1 is deemed a pseudogene. CDR3 length: 15 residues. DNA of the CDR3: TGTGCCAGCGGGCCTCCGGGACATCTAAACGATGAGCAGTTCTTC. Protein: CASGPPGHLNDEQFF.

The chain is built from TRBV5-1 and TRBJ1-4; 7 bases are a match to TRBD1. Trimming at V came to 0 bases and at J to 0 bases, leaving 2 bases not matched to a gene. This CDR3 has 16 residues. CDR1 and CDR2 (germline): SGHRS, YFSETQ. As DNA, the CDR3 is TGCGCCAGCAGCTTGGGGCAGGGGGCAACTAATGAAAAACTGTTTTTT. Its protein product is CASSLGQGATNEKLFF. The variable domain in full, completed from reference TRBV5-1 and TRBJ1-4, reads KAGVTQTPRYLIKTRGQQVTLSCSPISGHRSVSWYQQTPGQGLQFLFEYFSETQRNKGNFPGRFSGRQFSNSRSEMNVSTLELGDSALYLCASSLGQGATNEKLFFGSGTQLSVL.

The chain has TRBV6-2 or TRBV6-3 and TRBJ1-1; 10 bases match TRBD1. CDR3 length: 14 amino acids. V dropped 6 bases and J dropped 4; count of bases not matched to a gene: 5. The germline V gene has CDR1 MNHEY and CDR2 SVGEGT. For the CDR3, the DNA is TGTGCCAGCAGCCGATGGACAGGGGGCACTGAAGCTTTCTTT. Translating it yields CASSRWTGGTEAFF.

The chain carries TRBV3-1 (or the pseudogene TRBV3-2) and TRBJ1-5; TRBD1 agrees at 7 bases. Germline V gives CDR1 LGHDT, CDR2 YNNKEL (reference sequence). The CDR3 covers 14 residues. J was trimmed by 0 bases and V by 6 bases; bases with no gene match: 2. CDR3 sequence (DNA): TGTGCCAGCAGTCGGACAGGTAGCAATCAGCCCCAGCATTTT. Protein sequence: CASSRTGSNQPQHF.

This clone showed up just a few times. The chain couples TRBV14 to TRBJ1-5, with TRBD1 matching 7 bases. The V gene's germline CDR1 is SGHDN and CDR2 FVKESK. V was clipped by 4 bases and J by 6 bases; unmatched bases: 9. The CDR3 has 15 amino acids. The CDR3 protein is CASSLSGGRSQPQHF. In DNA, the CDR3 is TGTGCCAGCAGCCTTTCAGGGGGAAGGAGTCAGCCCCAGCATTTT.

Only a few counts were recorded for this clone. The V gene is TRBV28, the J gene TRBJ2-3; TRBD1 agrees at 7 bases. CDR1 and CDR2 (germline): MDHEN, SYDVKM. J gave up 2 bases and V 3 bases, and 5 bases lay outside the gene matches. There are 15 residues in the CDR3. The CDR3, as DNA: TGTGCCAGCAGTTTGGTGACAGGGCCCACAGATACGCAGTATTTT. Amino acids: CASSLVTGPTDTQYF.

J is TRBJ2-1 and V is TRBV4-2, with a weak D call TRBD1 (5 bases). Trimming removed 4 bases at V and 4 bases at J, with 8 bases between. Germline loops: CDR1 LGHNA, CDR2 YNFKEQ. This CDR3 comprises 13 residues. CDR3 region: CASSRDSYNEQFF. The CDR3 DNA reads TGTGCCAGCAGCCGAGACAGTTACAATGAGCAGTTCTTC.

The chain links TRBV9 to TRBJ2-5; 7 bases map to TRBD2. Trimming cost V 5 bases and J 5 bases; bases outside gene matches: 9. This CDR3 region has 14 residues. Per germline, CDR1 SGDLS and CDR2 YYNGEE. The CDR3 nucleotides read TGTGCCAGCAGTTACAGCGGGGCGGGGGAGACCCAGTACTTC. Translation gives CASSYSGAGETQYF.